These 2 T cell receptor beta chains were sequenced from one sample in a study of T cells in Graves' hyperthyroidism and ophthalmopathy. The CDR3 regions of TCR beta were amplified from RNA transcripts. During a first-round RT-PCR of the TCR CDR3, the HTBI primer set was used. TCRdb used MiXCR to reprocess the multiplex PCR reads, holding one entry per CDR3 protein. In the table there are about 700,000 distinct CDR3 sequences, roughly 45% of which are singletons. Sequencing used peripheral blood or thyroid tissue (not recorded which). The receptor source for this set is an adult man with Graves' disease, either hyperthyroidism or ophthalmopathy (not recorded which).

This clonotype was detected many times. The V gene is TRBV20-1, the J gene TRBJ2-5; tentatively, D is TRBD2 (6 bases). V was clipped by 0 bases and J by 5 bases, with 16 bases between them. This CDR3 contains 15 residues. Germline V CDR1 and CDR2: DFQATT, SNEGSKA (reference sequence). The CDR3 sequence is CSARDGSGDGETQYF. The CDR3 coding sequence is TGCAGTGCTAGAGATGGGTCGGGAGATGGGGAGACCCAGTACTTC.

The chain employs TRBV10-1 and TRBJ2-7, with D tentatively TRBD2 (6 bases). V was clipped by 3 bases and J by 2 bases, with 14 bases between them. Germline V gene data show CDR1 as WNHNN and CDR2 as SYGVQD (reference sequence). The CDR3 extends over 15 amino acids. CDR3: CASSEGGSTTYEQYF. The CDR3, as DNA: TGCGCCAGCAGTGAAGGAGGGTCAACTACCTACGAGCAGTACTTC.